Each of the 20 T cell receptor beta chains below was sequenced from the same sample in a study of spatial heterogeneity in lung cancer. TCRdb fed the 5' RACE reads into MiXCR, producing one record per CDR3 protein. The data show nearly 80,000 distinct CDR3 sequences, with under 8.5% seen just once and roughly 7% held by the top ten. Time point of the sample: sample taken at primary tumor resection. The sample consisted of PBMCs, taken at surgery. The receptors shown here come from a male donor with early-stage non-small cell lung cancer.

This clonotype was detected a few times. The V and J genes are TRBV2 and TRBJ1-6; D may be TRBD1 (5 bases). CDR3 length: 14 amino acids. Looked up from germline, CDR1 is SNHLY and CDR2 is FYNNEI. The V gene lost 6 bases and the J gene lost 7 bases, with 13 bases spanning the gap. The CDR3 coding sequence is TGTGCCAGCAGACCTCAGGGATACAATTCACCCCTCCACTTT. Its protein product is CASRPQGYNSPLHF.

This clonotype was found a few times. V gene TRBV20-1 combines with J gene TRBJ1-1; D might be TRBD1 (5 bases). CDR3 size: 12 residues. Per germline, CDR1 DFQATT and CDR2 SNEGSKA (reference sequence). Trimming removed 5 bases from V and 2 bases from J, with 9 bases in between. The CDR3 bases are TGCAGTGCTGAAGGGGCAAACACTGAAGCTTTCTTT. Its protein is CSAEGANTEAFF.

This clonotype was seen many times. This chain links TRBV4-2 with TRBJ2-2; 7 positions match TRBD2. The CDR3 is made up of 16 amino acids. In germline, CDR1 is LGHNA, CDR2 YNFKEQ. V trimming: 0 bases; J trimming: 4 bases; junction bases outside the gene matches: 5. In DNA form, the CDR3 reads TGTGCCAGCAGCCAAGATCCAGCGGGAAGCACCGGGGAGCTGTTTTTT. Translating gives CASSQDPAGSTGELFF.

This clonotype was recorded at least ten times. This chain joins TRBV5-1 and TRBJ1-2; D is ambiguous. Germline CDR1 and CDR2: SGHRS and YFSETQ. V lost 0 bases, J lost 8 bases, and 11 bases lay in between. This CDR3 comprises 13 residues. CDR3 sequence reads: CASSLGTDWGYTF. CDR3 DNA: TGCGCCAGCAGCTTGGGTACGGACTGGGGCTACACCTTC. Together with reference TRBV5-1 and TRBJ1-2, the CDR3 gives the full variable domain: KAGVTQTPRYLIKTRGQQVTLSCSPISGHRSVSWYQQTPGQGLQFLFEYFSETQRNKGNFPGRFSGRQFSNSRSEMNVSTLELGDSALYLCASSLGTDWGYTFGSGTRLTVV.

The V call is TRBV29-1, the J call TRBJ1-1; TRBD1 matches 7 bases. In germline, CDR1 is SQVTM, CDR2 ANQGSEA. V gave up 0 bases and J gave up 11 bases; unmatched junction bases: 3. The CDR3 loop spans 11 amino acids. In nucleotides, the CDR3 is TGCAGCGTTGAAGAACAGGGGAGCGCTTTCTTT. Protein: CSVEEQGSAFF.

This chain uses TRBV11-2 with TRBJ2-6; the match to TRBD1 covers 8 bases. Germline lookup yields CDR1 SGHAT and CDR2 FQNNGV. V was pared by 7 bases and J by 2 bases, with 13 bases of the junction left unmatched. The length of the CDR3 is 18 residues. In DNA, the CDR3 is TGTGCCAGCACCCATGTTCGGACAGGGTCCCCTGGGGCCAACGTCCTGACTTTC. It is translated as CASTHVRTGSPGANVLTF.

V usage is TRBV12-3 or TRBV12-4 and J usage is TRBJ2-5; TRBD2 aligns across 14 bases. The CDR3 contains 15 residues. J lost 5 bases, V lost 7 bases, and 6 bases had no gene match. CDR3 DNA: TGTGCCAGCACGGGACTAGCGGGAGCGTCTGAGACCCAGTACTTC. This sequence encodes CASTGLAGASETQYF.

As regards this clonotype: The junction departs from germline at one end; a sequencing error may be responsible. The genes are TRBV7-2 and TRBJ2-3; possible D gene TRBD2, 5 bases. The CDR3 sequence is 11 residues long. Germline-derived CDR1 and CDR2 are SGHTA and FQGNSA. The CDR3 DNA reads TGTGCCAGCAGCTTAGGAGGGCCCCTAGCTTTT. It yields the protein CASSLGGPLAF. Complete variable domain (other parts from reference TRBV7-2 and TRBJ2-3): GAGVSQSPSNKVTEKGKDVELRCDPISGHTALYWYRQSLGQGLEFLIYFQGNSAPDKSGLPSDRFSAERTGGSVSTLTIQRTQQEDSAVYLCASSLGGPLAFGPGTRLTVL.

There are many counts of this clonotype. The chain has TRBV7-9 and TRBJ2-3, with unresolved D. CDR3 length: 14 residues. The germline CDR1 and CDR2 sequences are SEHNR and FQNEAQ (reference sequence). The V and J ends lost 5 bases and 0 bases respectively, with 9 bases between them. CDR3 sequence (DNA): TGTGCCAGCAGCCCTTGGACCAGCACAGATACGCAGTATTTT. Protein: CASSPWTSTDTQYF.

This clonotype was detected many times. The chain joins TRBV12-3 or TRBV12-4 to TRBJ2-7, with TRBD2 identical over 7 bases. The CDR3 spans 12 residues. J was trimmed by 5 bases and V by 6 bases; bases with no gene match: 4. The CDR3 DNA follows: TGTGCCAGCAGCTTGACTAGCCACGAGCAGTACTTC. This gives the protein CASSLTSHEQYF.

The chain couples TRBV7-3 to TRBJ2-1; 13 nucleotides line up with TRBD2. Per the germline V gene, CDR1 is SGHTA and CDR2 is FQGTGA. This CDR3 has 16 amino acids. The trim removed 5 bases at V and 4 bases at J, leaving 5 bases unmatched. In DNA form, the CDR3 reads TGTGCCAGCAGCCCAGGGGGACTAGCGGGGTACAATGAGCAGTTCTTC. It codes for CASSPGGLAGYNEQFF.

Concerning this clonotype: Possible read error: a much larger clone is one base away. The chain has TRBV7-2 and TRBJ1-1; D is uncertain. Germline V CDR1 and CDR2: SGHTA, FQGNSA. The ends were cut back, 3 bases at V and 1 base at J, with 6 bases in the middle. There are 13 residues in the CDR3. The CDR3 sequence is CTSSFRQNTEAFF. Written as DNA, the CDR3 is TGTACCAGCAGCTTCCGGCAGAACACTGAAGCTTTCTTT.

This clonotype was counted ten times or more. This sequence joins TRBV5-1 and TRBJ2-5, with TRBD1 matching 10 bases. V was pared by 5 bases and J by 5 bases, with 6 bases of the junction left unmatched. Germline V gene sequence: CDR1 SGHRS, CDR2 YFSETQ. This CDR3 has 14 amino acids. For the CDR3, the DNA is TGCGCCAGCAGGACCGGGACAGGGGCTGAGACCCAGTACTTC. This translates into CASRTGTGAETQYF.

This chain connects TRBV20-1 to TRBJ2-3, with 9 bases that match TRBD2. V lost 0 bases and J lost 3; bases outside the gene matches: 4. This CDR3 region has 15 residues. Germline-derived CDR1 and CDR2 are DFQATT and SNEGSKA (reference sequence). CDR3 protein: CSARDPLAGTDTQYF. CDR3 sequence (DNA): TGCAGTGCTAGAGATCCCCTAGCGGGAACAGATACGCAGTATTTT.

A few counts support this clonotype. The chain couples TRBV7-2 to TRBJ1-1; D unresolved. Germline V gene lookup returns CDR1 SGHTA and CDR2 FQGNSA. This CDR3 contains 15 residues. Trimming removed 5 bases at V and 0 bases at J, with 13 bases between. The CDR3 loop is CASSPWTVMNTEAFF. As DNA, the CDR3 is TGTGCCAGCAGCCCATGGACGGTAATGAACACTGAAGCTTTCTTT. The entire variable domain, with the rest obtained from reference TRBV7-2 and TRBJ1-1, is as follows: GAGVSQSPSNKVTEKGKDVELRCDPISGHTALYWYRQSLGQGLEFLIYFQGNSAPDKSGLPSDRFSAERTGGSVSTLTIQRTQQEDSAVYLCASSPWTVMNTEAFFGQGTRLTVV.

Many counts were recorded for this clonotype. CDR3 DNA: TGTGCCAGCAGCCGACTGACTACAGATACGCAGTATTTT. It encodes CASSRLTTDTQYF. This sequence joins TRBV7-8 and TRBJ2-3, with D unclear. Trimming stripped 5 bases from V and 3 bases from J, with 9 bases between. Germline V CDR1 and CDR2: SGHVS, FQNEAQ. The CDR3 is 13 amino acids.

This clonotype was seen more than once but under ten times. The CDR3: CSASDRGYEQYF. For the CDR3, the DNA is TGCAGTGCTAGTGACAGAGGATACGAGCAGTACTTC. The chain combines TRBV20-1 with TRBJ2-7, with a possible D match to TRBD1 (5 bases). The V gene's germline CDR1 is DFQATT and CDR2 SNEGSKA (reference sequence). The V end lost 3 bases, the J end lost 4 bases, and 10 bases lay between the germline ends. The CDR3 has 12 residues.

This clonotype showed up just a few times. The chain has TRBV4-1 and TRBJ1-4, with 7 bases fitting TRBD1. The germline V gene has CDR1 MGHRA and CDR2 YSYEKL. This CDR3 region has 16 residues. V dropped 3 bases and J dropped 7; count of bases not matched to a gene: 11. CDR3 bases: TGCGCCAGCAGCCAGGTGACCGGGACAGTCGGTGAAAAACTGTTTTTT. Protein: CASSQVTGTVGEKLFF.

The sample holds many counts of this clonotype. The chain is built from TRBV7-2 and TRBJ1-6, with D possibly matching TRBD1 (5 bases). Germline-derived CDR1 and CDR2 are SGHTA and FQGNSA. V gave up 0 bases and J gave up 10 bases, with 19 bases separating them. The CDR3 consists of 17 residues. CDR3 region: CASSLALGSTGGSPLHF. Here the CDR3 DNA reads TGTGCCAGCAGCTTAGCGCTCGGGTCTACCGGGGGATCACCCCTCCACTTT.

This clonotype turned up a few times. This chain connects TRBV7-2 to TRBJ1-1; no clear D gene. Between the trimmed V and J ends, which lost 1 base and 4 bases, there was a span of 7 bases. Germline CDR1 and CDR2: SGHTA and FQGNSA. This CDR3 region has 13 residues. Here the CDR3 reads CASSLVTGTEAFF. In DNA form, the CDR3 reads TGTGCCAGCAGCTTAGTAACCGGCACTGAAGCTTTCTTT.